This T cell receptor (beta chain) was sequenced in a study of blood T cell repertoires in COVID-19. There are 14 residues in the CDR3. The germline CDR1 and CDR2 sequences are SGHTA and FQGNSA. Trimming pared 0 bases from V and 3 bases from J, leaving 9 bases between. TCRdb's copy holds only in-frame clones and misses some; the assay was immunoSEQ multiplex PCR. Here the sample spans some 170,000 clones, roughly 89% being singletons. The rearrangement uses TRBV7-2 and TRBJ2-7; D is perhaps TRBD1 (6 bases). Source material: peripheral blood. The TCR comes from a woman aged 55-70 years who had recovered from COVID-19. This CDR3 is CASSLADRSYEQYF. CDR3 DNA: TGTGCCAGCAGCTTAGCCGACAGGAGCTACGAGCAGTACTTC.